Shown below are 6 T cell receptor beta chains from a single sample sequenced in a study of blood T cell repertoires in COVID-19. Produced via immunoSEQ multiplex PCR; TCRdb's table is partial and in-frame only. The sample holds 200,000 to 250,000 clones; around 82% are singletons and the top ten take more than 4.5%. What was sequenced was PBMCs or T cells enriched from blood (not recorded which). The receptors derive from a woman aged 50 to 60 who had been exposed to COVID-19.

This chain's CDR3 is CASNSISGNTIYF. CDR3 DNA sequence: TGTGCCAGTAATTCTATCTCTGGAAACACCATATATTTT. The genes are TRBV19 and TRBJ1-3; D gene uncertain. Trimming shortened V by 7 bases and J by 0 bases, and 7 bases separated the two germline ends. CDR3 size: 13 residues. Germline values: CDR1 LNHDA, CDR2 SQIVND (reference sequence).

This chain uses TRBV3-1 (or the pseudogene TRBV3-2) with TRBJ1-2; D is unclear. The length of the CDR3 is 14 residues. The germline CDR1 and CDR2 sequences are LGHDT and YNNKEL (reference sequence). V was cut by 0 bases and J by 8 bases, with 13 bases left in between. CDR3: CASSQEHQRGGYTF. The CDR3 nucleotides read TGTGCCAGCAGCCAAGAACACCAGAGAGGGGGCTACACCTTC.

This clone was observed a single time. The chain employs TRBV19 and TRBJ2-6; 10 bases line up with TRBD1. This CDR3 is 18 amino acids long. Germline V gene data show CDR1 as LNHDA and CDR2 as SQIVND (reference sequence). After removal of 6 bases from V and 1 base from J, the junction contained 9 bases not matched to a gene. In DNA form, the CDR3 reads TGTGCCAGTAGACCCCCCGGGACAGGGGTTTCTGGGGCCAACGTCCTGACTTTC. This gives the protein CASRPPGTGVSGANVLTF.

This chain connects TRBV10-3 to TRBJ1-2; 8 bases are a match to TRBD1. This CDR3 is 22 amino acids long. The V and J ends lost 0 bases and 8 bases, in that order; junction bases with no gene match: 29. In germline, CDR1 is ENHRY, CDR2 SYGVKD. In DNA form, the CDR3 reads TGTGCCATCAGTGAGTCGTTTGGGACAGGAAATGTGGTACTGAGTTCCTTGAAGGGCTACACCTTC. This encodes CAISESFGTGNVVLSSLKGYTF.

The chain carries TRBV9 and TRBJ1-2; 7 positions match TRBD1. Germline V gives CDR1 SGDLS, CDR2 YYNGEE. The CDR3 spans 16 residues. The V gene end was trimmed by 0 bases and the J gene end by 4 bases; junction bases not matched to a gene: 9. CDR3 coding DNA: TGTGCCAGCAGCGTAGACGTTGGGACAGACCCCTATGGCTACACCTTC. Translated, it gives CASSVDVGTDPYGYTF.

The V gene is TRBV5-1, the J gene TRBJ2-1, with D unclear. The CDR3 loop spans 14 amino acids. The V and J ends lost 0 bases and 5 bases respectively, with 9 bases between them. Germline V gives CDR1 SGHRS, CDR2 YFSETQ. Here the CDR3 reads CASSLGGLDNEQFF. The DNA of the CDR3 is TGCGCCAGCAGCTTGGGCGGCCTGGACAATGAGCAGTTCTTC.